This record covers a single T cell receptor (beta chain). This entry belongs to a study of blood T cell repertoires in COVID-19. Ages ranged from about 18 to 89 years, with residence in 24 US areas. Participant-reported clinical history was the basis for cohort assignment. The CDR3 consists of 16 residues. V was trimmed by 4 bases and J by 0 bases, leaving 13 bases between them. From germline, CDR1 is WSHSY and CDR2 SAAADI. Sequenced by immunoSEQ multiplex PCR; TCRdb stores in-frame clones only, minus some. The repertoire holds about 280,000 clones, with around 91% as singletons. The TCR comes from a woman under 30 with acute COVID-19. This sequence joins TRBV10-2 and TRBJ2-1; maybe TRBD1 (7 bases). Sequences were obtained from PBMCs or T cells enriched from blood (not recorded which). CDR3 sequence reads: CASSGAGGLSYNEQFF. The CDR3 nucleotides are TGCGCCAGCAGTGGCGCAGGGGGACTCTCCTACAATGAGCAGTTCTTC.